Detailed here is one T cell receptor beta chain. This could be a read error, since a much larger clone is one nucleotide away. This CDR3 comprises 15 residues. TCRdb re-called the 5' RACE reads through MiXCR, storing one row per CDR3 protein. The sample contains 45,000 or so distinct CDR3 sequences, roughly 13% of which appear only once. The source of the sample is a study of neurological immune-mediated disorders. The sequenced sample was PBMCs. V and J are TRBV21-1 and TRBJ2-4; the table gives TRBD1 as D, unverified against the DNA. TRBV21-1 is recorded as a pseudogene. The source is a female donor in good health. Here the CDR3 reads CTSSIRRGAKNIQYF. The CDR3 coding sequence is TGTACCAGCAGCATTCGGCGGGGGGCCAAAAACATTCAGTACTTC.